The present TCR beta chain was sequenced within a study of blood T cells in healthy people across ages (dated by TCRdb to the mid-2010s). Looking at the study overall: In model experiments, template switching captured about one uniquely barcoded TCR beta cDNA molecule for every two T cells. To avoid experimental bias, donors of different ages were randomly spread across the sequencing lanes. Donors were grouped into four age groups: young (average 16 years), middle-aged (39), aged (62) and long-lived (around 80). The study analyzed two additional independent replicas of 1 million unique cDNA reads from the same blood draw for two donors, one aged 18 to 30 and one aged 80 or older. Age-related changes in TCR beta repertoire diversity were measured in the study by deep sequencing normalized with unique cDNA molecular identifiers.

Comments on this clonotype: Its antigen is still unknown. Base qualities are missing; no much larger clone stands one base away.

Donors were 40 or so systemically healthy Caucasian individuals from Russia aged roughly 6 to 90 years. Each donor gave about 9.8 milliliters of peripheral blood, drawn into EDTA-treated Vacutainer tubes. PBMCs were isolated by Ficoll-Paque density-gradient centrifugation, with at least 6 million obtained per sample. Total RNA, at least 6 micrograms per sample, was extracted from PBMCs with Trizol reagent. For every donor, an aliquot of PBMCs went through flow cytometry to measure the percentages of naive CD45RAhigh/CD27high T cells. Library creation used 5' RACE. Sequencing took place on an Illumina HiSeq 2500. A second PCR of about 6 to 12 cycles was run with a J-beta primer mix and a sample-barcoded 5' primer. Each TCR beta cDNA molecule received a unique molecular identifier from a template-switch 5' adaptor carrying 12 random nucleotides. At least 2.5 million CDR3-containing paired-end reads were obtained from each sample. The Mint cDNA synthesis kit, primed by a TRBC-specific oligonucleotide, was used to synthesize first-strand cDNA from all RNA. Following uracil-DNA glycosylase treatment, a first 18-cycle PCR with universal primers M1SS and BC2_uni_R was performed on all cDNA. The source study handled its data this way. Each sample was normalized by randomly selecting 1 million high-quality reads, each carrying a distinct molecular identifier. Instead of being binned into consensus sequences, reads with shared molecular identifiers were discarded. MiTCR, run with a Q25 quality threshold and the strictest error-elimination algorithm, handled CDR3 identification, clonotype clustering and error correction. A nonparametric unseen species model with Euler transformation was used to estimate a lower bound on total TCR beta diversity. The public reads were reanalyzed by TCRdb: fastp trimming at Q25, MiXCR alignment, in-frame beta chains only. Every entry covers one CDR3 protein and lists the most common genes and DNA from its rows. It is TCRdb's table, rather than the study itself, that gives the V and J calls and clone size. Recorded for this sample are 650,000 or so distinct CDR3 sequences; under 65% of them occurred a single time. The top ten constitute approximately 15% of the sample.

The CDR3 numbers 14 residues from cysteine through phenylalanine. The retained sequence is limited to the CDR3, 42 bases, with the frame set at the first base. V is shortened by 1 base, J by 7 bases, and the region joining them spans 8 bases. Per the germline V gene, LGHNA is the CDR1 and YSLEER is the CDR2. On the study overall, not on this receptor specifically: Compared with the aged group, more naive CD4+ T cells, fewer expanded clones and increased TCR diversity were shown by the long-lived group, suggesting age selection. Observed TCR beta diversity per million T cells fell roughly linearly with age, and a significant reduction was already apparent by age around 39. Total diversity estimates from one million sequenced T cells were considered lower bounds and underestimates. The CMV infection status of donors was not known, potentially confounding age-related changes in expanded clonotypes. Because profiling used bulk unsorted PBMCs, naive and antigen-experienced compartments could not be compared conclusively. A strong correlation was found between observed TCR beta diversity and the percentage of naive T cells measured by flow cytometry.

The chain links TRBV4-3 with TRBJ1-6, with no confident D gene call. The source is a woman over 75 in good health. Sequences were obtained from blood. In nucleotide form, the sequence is TGCGCCAGCAGCCAAGGGAACAGCAATTCACCCCTCCACTTT. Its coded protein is CASSQGNSNSPLHF.